This T cell receptor beta chain was observed in a study of T cells after yellow fever vaccination. Study findings and constraints: Reappearance after the booster was observed for most primary-vaccination clones (more than 95% CD4, over 75% CD8). The CD4 compartment and the CD8 compartment contained a small share of clonotypes in common. Bulk-population clonotypes that are abundant could appear as contaminants in FACS-sorted repertoires.

A 5'RACE template-switching step, the method used to make TCR cDNA, added a universal primer site and UMIs. MiXCR, run by TCRdb on the 5' RACE reads, gives a single entry per CDR3 protein. The profile shows about 310,000 distinct CDR3 sequences, approximately 3.9% of them singletons. Germline V lookup: CDR1 SGHDT, CDR2 YYEEEE. Trimming cost V 4 bases and J 3 bases; bases outside gene matches: 7. This CDR3 spans 15 amino acids. Comment on this clonotype: Its antigen is not known.

The sample consisted of PBMCs, taken on the day of the yellow fever booster vaccination. This chain links TRBV5-6 with TRBJ1-1, with 9 bases aligning to TRBD1. This sequence was found in a man younger than 35 who received the YFV17D yellow fever vaccine. CDR3 in amino acids: CASSRTGEGYTEAFF. CDR3 bases: TGTGCCAGCAGCCGGACAGGGGAAGGTTACACTGAAGCTTTCTTT.